This T cell receptor (beta chain) was found in a study of T-cell memory formation after mild COVID-19. Study-level results: Confirmation of SARS-CoV-2 specificity was lacking for second-wave clones peaking day 37.

Germline values: CDR1 SGHNT, CDR2 YENEEA. The CDR3 is made up of 15 amino acids. The V segment lost 4 bases and the J segment 7 bases; nucleotides outside the gene matches: 8. This clonotype was picked up many times. Its antigen is as yet unknown. TCRdb reprocessed the 5' RACE reads with MiXCR, giving one entry per CDR3 protein. Among over 14,000 distinct CDR3 sequences listed, roughly a fifth were seen once. The TCR was taken from an adult woman who had mild COVID-19 (a few samples of this study predate the infection). Cell type and time point are not known. What was sequenced was PBMCs or a T cell subset sorted from them (not recorded which). The V gene is TRBV11-3, the J gene TRBJ2-1, with TRBD2 matching 9 bases. CDR3 residues: CASSSGLARRNEQFF. CDR3 in DNA: TGTGCCAGCAGCTCTGGACTAGCGAGAAGAAATGAGCAGTTCTTC.